This paragraph covers one T cell receptor beta chain sequence. This clonotype was seen at least ten times. Its antigen is unknown. No much larger clone exists at a distance of one base, and base qualities are not known. The library relied on PCR. Sequencing took place on an Illumina HiSeq 2500. Molecular barcoding was employed in the preparation of TCR libraries, with unique molecular identifiers being used to normalize TCRbeta repertoire quantification. TCRdb's own reprocessing of the public reads used fastp at Q25 and MiXCR and kept productive beta chains. Duplicate CDR3 protein sequences are folded into a single record with the most common DNA and genes. This sample gives 260,000 or so distinct CDR3 sequences in total; about 12% of them show up just once. Of the sample, about 2.6% falls within the top ten clones. The sample comes from a study of T-cell reconstitution after alpha-beta-depleted transplantation in children (dated by TCRdb to about 2016). About the investigation overall: T-cell immune reconstitution after TCRalphabeta/CD19-depleted allogeneic hematopoietic cell transplantation in children was quantitatively tracked in the study by means of TCR repertoire profiling.

Specimen: PBMCs from the stem cell graft donor, collected from the stem cell graft. This sequence was found in a human donor who donated a stem cell graft to a child with acute lymphoblastic leukemia.

The nucleotide sequence is TGCAGCGTTGAAGATGAGGGGACAGAACAAGAGACCCAGTACTTC. Its translation is CSVEDEGTEQETQYF. The chain is encoded by TRBV29-1 joined to TRBJ2-5, and 7 bases in between align with TRBD1. As encoded in the germline V gene, CDR1 is SQVTM while CDR2 is ANQGSEA. Counted from cysteine to phenylalanine, this CDR3 has 15 amino acids. The read is trimmed to its CDR3 DNA, 45 bases read in frame from base 1. Ends trimmed: V by 0 bases, J by 2 bases; bases unmatched to a gene: 6.